This T cell receptor (beta chain) was obtained from a study of T cells in Graves' hyperthyroidism and ophthalmopathy. Researchers amplified the TCR beta CDR3 regions from RNA transcripts. The TCR CDR3 was amplified in a first-round RT-PCR using the HTBI primer set. TCRdb analysed the multiplex PCR reads with MiXCR anew, one entry per CDR3 protein. This table holds around 800,000 distinct CDR3 sequences, approximately 40% found once. CDR3 length: 17 residues. The germline V gene has CDR1 MNHNS and CDR2 SASEGT. The germline V and J ends were trimmed by 5 bases and 1 base, with 18 bases remaining between them. Newly diagnosed patients aged 18 to 65 had hyperthyroidism of under 2 months' duration. The PBMCs were sourced from fresh peripheral blood (about 9.6 ml).

This chain links TRBV6-1 with TRBJ1-5; possible D gene TRBD1, 5 bases. Material: blood. The sequence came from a man younger than 35 with Graves' hyperthyroidism. CDR3: CASSPLGRAISNQPQHF. CDR3 DNA sequence: TGTGCCAGCAGTCCCCTGGGCAGGGCCATCAGCAATCAGCCCCAGCATTTT.